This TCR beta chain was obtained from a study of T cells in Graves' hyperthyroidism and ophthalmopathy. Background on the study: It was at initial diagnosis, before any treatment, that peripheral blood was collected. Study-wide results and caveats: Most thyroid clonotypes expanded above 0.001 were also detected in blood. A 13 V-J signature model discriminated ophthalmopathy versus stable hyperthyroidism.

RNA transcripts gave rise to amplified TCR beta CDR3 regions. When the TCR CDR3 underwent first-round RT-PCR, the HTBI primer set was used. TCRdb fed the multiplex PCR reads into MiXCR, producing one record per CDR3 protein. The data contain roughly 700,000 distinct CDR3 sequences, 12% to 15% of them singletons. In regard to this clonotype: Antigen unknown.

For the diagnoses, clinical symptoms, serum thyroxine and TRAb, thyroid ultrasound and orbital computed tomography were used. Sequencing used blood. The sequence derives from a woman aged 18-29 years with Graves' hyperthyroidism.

CDR3 region: CASGHSDRANYGYTF. In DNA, the CDR3 is TGTGCCAGCGGGCATTCGGACCGAGCTAACTATGGCTACACCTTC. The chain combines TRBV6-1 with TRBJ1-2; no reliable D call. CDR3 length: 15 residues. Germline V gene data show CDR1 as MNHNS and CDR2 as SASEGT. V dropped 8 bases and J dropped 0 bases, with 16 bases sitting between them.